The 6 T cell receptor beta chains below all came from one sample that was sequenced in a study of blood T cell repertoires in COVID-19 (TCRdb year 2020). Libraries were constructed by the immunoSEQ multiplex PCR assay. TCRdb stores this immuneACCESS table with in-frame sequences only. Part of the clones is absent; in the studies checked, under half of the shortfall reflects unresolved V genes, and no reason is known for the rest. This sample holds under 200,000 clones; around four fifths were observed only once. The top ten clones comprise around 2.8% of the sample. The sample comprised peripheral blood. The receptors come from a man in his 70s with acute or convalescent COVID-19.

V is TRBV7-2 and J is TRBJ1-1, with D hard to call. CDR1 is SGHTA and CDR2 is FQGNSA in the germline V gene. Trimming shortened V by 4 bases and J by 6 bases, and 15 bases separated the two germline ends. The CDR3 extends over 14 amino acids. The CDR3 here is CASSSEAPRPEAFF. The CDR3 DNA reads TGTGCCAGCAGCTCCGAAGCGCCTCGTCCTGAAGCTTTCTTT.

CDR3 sequence reads: CASSEVSGGSQPQHF. The DNA of the CDR3 is TGTGCCAGCAGTGAAGTTTCAGGGGGGTCTCAGCCCCAGCATTTT. V gene TRBV2 combines with J gene TRBJ1-5; TRBD1 agrees at 7 bases. Germline trimming cut 1 base from V and 6 bases from J; bases unmatched to any gene: 6. Germline assignment: CDR1 SNHLY and CDR2 FYNNEI. This CDR3 comprises 15 residues.

The chain uses TRBV19 and TRBJ2-3; 7 bases fit TRBD2. Germline CDR1 LNHDA, CDR2 SQIVND (reference sequence). The V segment lost 5 bases and the J segment 9 bases; nucleotides outside the gene matches: 8. The CDR3 covers 13 residues. DNA for the CDR3: TGTGCCAGTAGTCAAGTGGGGGGGGACACGCAGTATTTT. This codes for CASSQVGGDTQYF. Combining the CDR3 with reference TRBV19 and TRBJ2-3 gives the whole variable domain DGGITQSPKYLFRKEGQNVTLSCEQNLNHDAMYWYRQDPGQGLRLIYYSQIVNDFQKGDIAEGYSVSREKKESFPLTVTSAQKNPTAFYLCASSQVGGDTQYFGPGTRLTVL.

The chain links TRBV7-2 to TRBJ1-1, with D uncertain. Deletions cut 5 bases from V and 3 bases from J, with 10 bases between. The length of the CDR3 is 13 residues. Germline CDR1 reads SGHTA; CDR2 reads FQGNSA. CDR3 residues: CASSNADYTEAFF. The CDR3 DNA sequence: TGTGCCAGCAGCAACGCCGACTACACTGAAGCTTTCTTT.

This clone was seen a handful of times. The chain recombines TRBV18 with TRBJ1-1, with D maybe TRBD1 (5 bases). CDR3 length equals 16 residues. With 0 bases removed from V and 0 bases from J, the gap between germline ends came to 11 bases. Germline V gene lookup returns CDR1 KGHSH and CDR2 LQKENI. Here the CDR3 reads CASSPPSRGVNTEAFF. CDR3 DNA: TGTGCCAGCTCACCACCCTCTCGGGGGGTGAACACTGAAGCTTTCTTT. Together with reference TRBV18 and TRBJ1-1, the CDR3 gives the full variable domain: NAGVMQNPRHLVRRRGQEARLRCSPMKGHSHVYWYRQLPEEGLKFMVYLQKENIIDESGMPKERFSAEFPKEGPSILRIQQVVRGDSAAYFCASSPPSRGVNTEAFFGQGTRLTVV.

J is TRBJ2-7 and V is TRBV11-3; 7 bases are shared with TRBD1. The junction had 6 bases not matched to a gene; V was cut back by 6 bases and J by 1 base. The germline V gene has CDR1 SGHNT and CDR2 YENEEA. This CDR3 has 14 amino acids. The CDR3 DNA follows: TGTGCCAGCAGGAGGGGGCAGGAATCCTACGAGCAGTACTTC. As protein: CASRRGQESYEQYF.